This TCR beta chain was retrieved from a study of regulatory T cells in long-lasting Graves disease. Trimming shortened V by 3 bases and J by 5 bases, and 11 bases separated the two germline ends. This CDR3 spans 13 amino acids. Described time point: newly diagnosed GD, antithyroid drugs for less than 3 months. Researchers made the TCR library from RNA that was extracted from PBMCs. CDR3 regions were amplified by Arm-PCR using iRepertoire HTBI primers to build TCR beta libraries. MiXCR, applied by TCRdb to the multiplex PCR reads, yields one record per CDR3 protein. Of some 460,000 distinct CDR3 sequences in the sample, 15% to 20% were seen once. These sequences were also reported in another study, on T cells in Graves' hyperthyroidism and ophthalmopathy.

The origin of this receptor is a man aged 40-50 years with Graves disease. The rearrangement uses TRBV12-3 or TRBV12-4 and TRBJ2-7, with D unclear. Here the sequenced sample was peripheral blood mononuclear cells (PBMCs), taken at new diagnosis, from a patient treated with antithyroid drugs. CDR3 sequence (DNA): TGTGCCAGCAGTTTGTTTAAGGGAAACGAGCAGTACTTC. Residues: CASSLFKGNEQYF.